This T cell receptor (beta chain) is from a study of lymphopenia after photon versus proton radiotherapy (dated by TCRdb to about 2019). The study in broad terms: The immunological effects of photon versus proton radiation therapy were compared in patients with gastrointestinal tumors who developed high-grade lymphopenia. The roughly 20 patients in the cohort had gastrointestinal tumors, were treated with either photon or proton therapy, and subsequently developed lymphopenia. The study was designed to characterize how the impact on the immune system differs between the two radiation modalities. The paper as a whole reports these results and caveats: Once the lymphocyte count had reached its nadir, the repertoires of photon-treated patients showed oligoclonal expansion, particularly of CD8+ Temra cells, and this expansion drove the decline in diversity. Across the cohort, among patients who died, a greater drop in TCR diversity after the nadir was inversely correlated with overall survival time. The authors looked at the survival association only in patients who died, and they framed better survival with proton therapy as a possibility rather than a demonstrated result. Proton-treated patients stayed relatively stable during treatment, while photon-treated patients lost naive T cells and TCR diversity and gained effector/memory populations.

To prepare the library, the immunoSEQ multiplex PCR assay was applied. Alongside multiparametric flow cytometry, deep sequencing of rearranged TCR beta loci was used to profile the T cell repertoires. Not all clones reach the TCRdb copy of this immuneACCESS table, which keeps in-frame sequences only. Checked studies attribute under half of the gap to unresolved V genes and leave the rest unexplained. The sample contains more than 25,000 clones, about 87% of them found a single time. Around a fifth of the sample is in the top ten clones. This clone appeared a single time. Its antigen specificity is not known. Per-base qualities were not stored, and no clone one base away is much larger. This specimen consisted of peripheral blood, obtained from a patient treated with photon-based radiotherapy. The receptor's source is a man aged 45 to 65 with gastric cancer.

The CDR3 sequence is CASTRNRADYGYTF. Here is the DNA: TGTGCCAGCACAAGGAACAGGGCTGACTATGGCTACACCTTC. This sequence uses TRBV2 and TRBJ1-2; 6 matching bases give a weak D call of TRBD1. Including the terminal cysteine and phenylalanine, the CDR3 comprises 14 residues. The retained sequence is limited to the CDR3, 42 bases, with the frame set at the first base. Between the V and J ends, shortened by 7 bases and 3 bases respectively, the junction contains 15 bases. The germline V gene supplies CDR1 SNHLY and CDR2 FYNNEI.